The subject of this entry is one TCR beta chain. The target of this receptor is not known. Within one base of it there is no much larger clone, and no base qualities were kept. The source of the sample is a study of T-cell memory formation after mild COVID-19 (dated by TCRdb to the early 2020s). General notes on the study: Most TCR sequence clusters were specific to one of the two donors. T-cell clones expanding and contracting after mild COVID-19 in a couple of donors were tracked by longitudinal TCRalpha and TCRbeta repertoire sequencing. The cohort comprised two young, previously healthy adult volunteers, one female and one male. Overall results and qualifications from the work: Contracting CD4+ clones were found mainly in CM and EM memory subsets, while CD8+ clones were enriched in EMRA. Some responding clones were detected in pre-infection memory, which suggested that pre-existing cross-reactive memory T cells had joined the SARS-CoV-2 response. Clones that contracted from day 15 to 85 showed balanced CD4/CD8 phenotypes, whereas a second wave of clones that expanded from day 15 to 37 leaned towards CD4+. Only a couple of mild cases were covered in the study, and larger cohorts including severe cases with pre-infection samples were considered necessary. The second-wave clones that peaked on day 37 were not confirmed to be SARS-CoV-2 specific.

This sample was sequenced with an Illumina NovaSeq 6000. TCRalpha and TCRbeta cDNA libraries were built by 5'RACE with constant-segment primers, adding sample barcodes and unique molecular identifiers. Trizol reagent was used to extract RNA from every sample. Library amplification was performed in two PCR steps, and a second sample barcode and Illumina TruSeq adapters were introduced in the second step. The libraries were sequenced on an Illumina NovaSeq using 2 x 150 bp paired-end reads. In the source study's methods: Demultiplexing of reads and collapsing into UMI-guided consensus sequences were performed with migec v1.2.7. Using mixcr v2.1.11, UMI consensuses were aligned to TRA and TRB V and J templates and then assembled into clonotypes. Clonotypes were classified as expanded or contracted when called significant by both edgeR and NoisET, with noise models trained on biological replicates. edgeR calls used a false discovery rate-adjusted p below 0.01 and a log2 fold-change threshold of 1. PCA with hierarchical clustering of max-normalized trajectories of the 1000 most abundant clonotypes was used as exploratory dynamics analysis. The CD4 or CD8 phenotype of responding clones was assigned using the separately sequenced CD4+ and CD8+ repertoires. The public reads were quality trimmed at Q25 with fastp and then assembled into clones with MiXCR by TCRdb, keeping productive beta chains. Merged by CDR3 protein, the rows form single entries marked with the most common genes and DNA. None of the V and J calls come from the authors' own analysis; TCRdb made them. Present in this sample are 100,000 to 150,000 distinct CDR3 sequences, around 15% of which were seen just once. Jointly, the top ten make up roughly 5.2% of the sample.

Relative to germline, V is missing 2 bases and J is missing 7 bases, with 4 bases of the junction outside any gene match. For CDR1 and CDR2, the germline V gene lists MNHEY and SVGEGT. From its cysteine to its phenylalanine, the CDR3 spans 14 amino acids. The CDR3 DNA has 42 bases and is translated from base 1. Ficoll-Paque density gradient centrifugation was the method used to isolate PBMCs. In this chain, TRBV6-2 or TRBV6-3 is recombined with TRBJ1-5, and TRBD1 matches 8 of the central bases. The clonotype originates from a young man who had mild COVID-19 (a few samples of this study predate the infection). The sample titles of this study are shuffled in the database, so cell type and time point are left out; the donor was told from shared clones. The sample comprised PBMCs or a T cell subset sorted from them (not recorded which). Read as DNA, the sequence is TGTGCCAGCAGTTACAGACAGGGGATCCAGCCCCAGCATTTT. Its coded protein is CASSYRQGIQPQHF.